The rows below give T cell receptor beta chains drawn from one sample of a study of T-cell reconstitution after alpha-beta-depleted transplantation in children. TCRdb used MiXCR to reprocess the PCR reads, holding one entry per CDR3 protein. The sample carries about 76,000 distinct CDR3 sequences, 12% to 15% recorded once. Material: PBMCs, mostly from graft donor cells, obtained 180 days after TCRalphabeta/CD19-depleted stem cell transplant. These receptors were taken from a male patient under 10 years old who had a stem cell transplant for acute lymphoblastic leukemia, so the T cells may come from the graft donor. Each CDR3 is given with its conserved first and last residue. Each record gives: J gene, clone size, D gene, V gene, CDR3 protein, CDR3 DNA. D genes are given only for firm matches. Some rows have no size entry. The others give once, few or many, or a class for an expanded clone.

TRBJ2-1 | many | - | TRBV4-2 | CASSQKEVRDEQFF | TGTGCCAGCAGCCAAAAAGAGGTGAGGGATGAGCAGTTCTTC
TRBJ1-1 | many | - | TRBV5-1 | CASSLWTANTEAFF | TGCGCCAGCAGCTTGTGGACAGCAAACACTGAAGCTTTCTTT
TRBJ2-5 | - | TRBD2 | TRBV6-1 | CASSRTSGRALSWYF | TGTGCCAGCAGTAGGACTAGCGGGAGGGCCTTGTCCTGGTACTTC
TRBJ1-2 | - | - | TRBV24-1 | CATSDAVGGNYGYTF | TGTGCCACCAGTGATGCCGTCGGAGGTAACTATGGCTACACCTTC
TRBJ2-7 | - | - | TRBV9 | CASSVGPPGKFHEQYF | TGTGCCAGCAGCGTAGGTCCGCCAGGGAAGTTCCACGAGCAGTACTTC
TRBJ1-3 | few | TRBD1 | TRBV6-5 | CASSYSGQGVRNTIYF | TGTGCCAGCAGTTACTCGGGCCAGGGGGTGAGAAACACCATATATTTT
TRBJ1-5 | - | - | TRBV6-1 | CASSEEGGSNQPQHF | TGTGCCAGCAGTGAAGAAGGGGGTAGCAATCAGCCCCAGCATTTT
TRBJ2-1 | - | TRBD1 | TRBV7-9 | CASSPNRGREQFF | TGTGCCAGCAGCCCTAACAGGGGGCGGGAGCAGTTCTTC
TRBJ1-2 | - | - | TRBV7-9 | CASSIGDYGYTF | TGTGCCAGCAGCATAGGGGACTATGGCTACACCTTC
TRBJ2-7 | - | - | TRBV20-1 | CSAADLRAGTYEQYF | TGCAGTGCTGCCGACCTTAGGGCCGGAACTTACGAGCAGTACTTC
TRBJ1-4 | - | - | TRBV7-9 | CASIDSTGEKLFF | TGTGCCAGCATCGACTCGACCGGTGAAAAACTGTTTTTT
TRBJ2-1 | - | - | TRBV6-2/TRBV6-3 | CASSFQGLPYNEQFF | TGTGCCAGCAGTTTTCAGGGCCTCCCCTACAATGAGCAGTTCTTC
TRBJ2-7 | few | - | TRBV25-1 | CASSERYGEQYF | TGTGCCAGCAGTGAACGGTACGGTGAGCAGTACTTC
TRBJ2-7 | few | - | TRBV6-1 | CASRAERPYEQYF | TGTGCCAGCAGAGCAGAGAGGCCCTACGAGCAGTACTTC
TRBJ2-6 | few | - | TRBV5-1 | CASSLGGSGANVLTF | TGCGCCAGCAGCTTGGGGGGCTCTGGGGCCAACGTCCTGACTTTC
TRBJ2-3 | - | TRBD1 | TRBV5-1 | CASSFRDRGRLDTQYF | TGCGCCAGCAGCTTCCGGGACAGGGGGCGCCTGGATACGCAGTATTTT
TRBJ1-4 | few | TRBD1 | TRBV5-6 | CASSLDPGGNEKLFF | TGTGCCAGCAGCTTGGACCCAGGGGGGAATGAAAAACTGTTTTTT
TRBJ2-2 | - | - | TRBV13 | CASSTPKGGMVATGELFF | TGTGCCAGCAGCACCCCAAAGGGCGGGATGGTCGCCACCGGGGAGCTGTTTTTT
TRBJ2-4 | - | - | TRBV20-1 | CSVKSGRLGNIQYF | TGCAGTGTTAAATCCGGGCGACTGGGAAACATTCAGTACTTC